This TCR beta chain was profiled in a study of blood T cell repertoires in COVID-19. Study in general: Italy, Spain and the United States were the sources of the convalescent and acute COVID-19 samples. Sources were T cells, B-cell-depleted T cells, or PBMCs; the material itself was cDNA or gDNA.

Recruited during active infection, patients (from Seattle) were subsequently followed longitudinally. CDR3 length: 13 residues. Germline V gene data show CDR1 as SGHNT and CDR2 as YYREEE (reference sequence). V was pared by 2 bases and J by 11 bases, with 11 bases between. In the original analysis: Reference gene primer amplification yielded estimated nucleated cell counts. Measured with immunoSEQ multiplex PCR; TCRdb has only the in-frame clones, and not every one. That table furnishes V, J and clone size, whereas the DNA furnished D and trimming. This sample has 250,000 or so clones; approximately 91% occur once, and the top ten carry roughly 0.89%.

The sample taken for sequencing was peripheral blood. This chain joins TRBV5-4 and TRBJ1-6; D is perhaps TRBD1 (6 bases). The clonotype originates from a man aged 25-45 years with COVID-19, enrolled during active disease. The CDR3 DNA follows: TGTGCCAGCAGCTTTACAGGGTTACCACCCCTCCACTTT. Residues: CASSFTGLPPLHF.